The entry that follows covers one TCR beta chain sequence. What it recognizes is unknown. Other DNA variants within this sample encode the same CDR3. This CDR3 contains 15 residues. Germline CDR1 reads MNHEY; CDR2 reads SMNVEV (reference sequence). V lost 3 bases and J lost 1; bases outside the gene matches: 3. The sample comes from a study of T cell responses to AZD1222 COVID-19 vaccine. Overall study findings and caveats: Two AZD1222 administrations were followed by greater Spike-specific TCR breadth and depth. The peak T cell response came first, and repertoires were sampled only after it. CD4 TCRs linked to vaccination spanned spike, dominating at 160-218 and 743-854. Reports indicate that nearly half of spike-specific TCRs are directed at unmutated variant regions.

Sequencing used immunoSEQ multiplex PCR; TCRdb keeps in-frame clones, though not all of them. The sample consists of over 60,000 clones, about nine tenths of them appearing once. This receptor was obtained from an adult in good health. This sample comprised peripheral blood, obtained on day 0 of AZD1222 vaccination. V and J are TRBV27 and TRBJ1-5; the match to TRBD1 covers 7 bases. The DNA of the CDR3 is TGTGCCAGCAGTTTGCAGGGACAGAGCAATCAGCCCCAGCATTTT. It translates to CASSLQGQSNQPQHF.